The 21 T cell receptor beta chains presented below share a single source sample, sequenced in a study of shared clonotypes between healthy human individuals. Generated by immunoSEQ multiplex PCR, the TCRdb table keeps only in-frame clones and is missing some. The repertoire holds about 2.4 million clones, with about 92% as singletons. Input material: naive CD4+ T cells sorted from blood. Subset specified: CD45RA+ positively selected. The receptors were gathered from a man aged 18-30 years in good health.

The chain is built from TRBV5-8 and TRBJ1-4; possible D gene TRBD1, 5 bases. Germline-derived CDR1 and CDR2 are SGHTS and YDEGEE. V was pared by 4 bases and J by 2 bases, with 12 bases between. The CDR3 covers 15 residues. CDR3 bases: TGTGCCAGCAGCCCCGGGGACGGGACTAATGAAAAACTGTTTTTT. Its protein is CASSPGDGTNEKLFF.

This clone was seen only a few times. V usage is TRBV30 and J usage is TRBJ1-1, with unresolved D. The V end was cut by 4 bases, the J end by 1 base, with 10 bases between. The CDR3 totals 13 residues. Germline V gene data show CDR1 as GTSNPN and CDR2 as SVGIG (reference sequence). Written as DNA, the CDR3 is TGTGCCTGGAACCGGGCACCGAACACTGAAGCTTTCTTT. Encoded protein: CAWNRAPNTEAFF.

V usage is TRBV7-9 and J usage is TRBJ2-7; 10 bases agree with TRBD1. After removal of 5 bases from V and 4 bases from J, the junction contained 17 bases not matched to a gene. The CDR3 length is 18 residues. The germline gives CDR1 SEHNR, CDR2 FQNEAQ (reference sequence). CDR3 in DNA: TGTGCCAGCAGCCCAGACCGGGACAGGGGAAGGGTAGGATACGAGCAGTACTTC. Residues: CASSPDRDRGRVGYEQYF.

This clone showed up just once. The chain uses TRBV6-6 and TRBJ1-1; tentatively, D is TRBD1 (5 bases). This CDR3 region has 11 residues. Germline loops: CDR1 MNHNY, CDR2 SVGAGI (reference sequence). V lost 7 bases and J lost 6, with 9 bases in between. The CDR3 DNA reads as TGTGCCAGCAATTCAGGGTCTGAAGCTTTCTTT. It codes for CASNSGSEAFF.

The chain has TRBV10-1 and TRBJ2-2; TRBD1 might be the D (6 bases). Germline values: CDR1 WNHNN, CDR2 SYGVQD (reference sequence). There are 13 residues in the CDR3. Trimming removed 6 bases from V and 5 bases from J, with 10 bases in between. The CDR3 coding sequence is TGCGCCAGCAGGAAAGGGGGTACCGGGGAGCTGTTTTTT. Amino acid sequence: CASRKGGTGELFF.

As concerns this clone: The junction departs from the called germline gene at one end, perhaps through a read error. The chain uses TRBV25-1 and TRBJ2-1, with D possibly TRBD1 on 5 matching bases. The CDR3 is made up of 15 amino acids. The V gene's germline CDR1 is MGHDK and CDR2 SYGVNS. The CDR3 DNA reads TGTGCCAGCAGCGAATTGCTGGACACCAACAATGAGCAGTTCTTC. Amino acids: CASSELLDTNNEQFF.

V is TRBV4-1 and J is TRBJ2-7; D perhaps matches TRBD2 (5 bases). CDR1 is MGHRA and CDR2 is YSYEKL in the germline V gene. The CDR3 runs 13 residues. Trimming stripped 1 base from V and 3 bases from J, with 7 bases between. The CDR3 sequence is CASSQGTYYEQYF. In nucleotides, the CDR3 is TGCGCCAGCAGCCAAGGGACTTACTACGAGCAGTACTTC.

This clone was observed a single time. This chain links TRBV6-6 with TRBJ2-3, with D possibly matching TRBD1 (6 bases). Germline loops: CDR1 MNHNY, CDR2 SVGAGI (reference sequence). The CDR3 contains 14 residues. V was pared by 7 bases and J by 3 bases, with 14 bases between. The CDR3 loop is CASTTQGGTDTQYF. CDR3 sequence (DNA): TGTGCCAGCACTACACAGGGCGGGACAGATACGCAGTATTTT.

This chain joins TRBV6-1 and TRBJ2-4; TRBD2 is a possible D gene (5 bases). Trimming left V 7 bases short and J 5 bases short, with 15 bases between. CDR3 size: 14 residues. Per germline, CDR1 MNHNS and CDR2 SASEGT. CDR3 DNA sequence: TGTGCCAGCACCGGAGGTCAGGCTCAAAACATTCAGTACTTC. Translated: CASTGGQAQNIQYF.

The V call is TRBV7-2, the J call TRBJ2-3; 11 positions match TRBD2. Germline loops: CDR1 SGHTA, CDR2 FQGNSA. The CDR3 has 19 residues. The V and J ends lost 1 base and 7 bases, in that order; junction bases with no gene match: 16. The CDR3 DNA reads TGTGCCAGCAGCTTAGTAGCGGGAGGGCCCTCAAGGGAGTCATATACGCAGTATTTT. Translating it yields CASSLVAGGPSRESYTQYF.

The DNA of the CDR3 is TGTGCCAGCAGCCTAACACGGGTTACGAGGGGGCTCCCTGGAAACACCATATATTTT. This encodes CASSLTRVTRGLPGNTIYF. The rearrangement links TRBV11-3 to TRBJ1-3, with TRBD1 identical over 7 bases. After removal of 5 bases from V and 2 bases from J, the junction contained 18 bases not matched to a gene. The CDR3 extends over 19 amino acids. CDR1 is SGHNT and CDR2 is YENEEA in the germline V gene.

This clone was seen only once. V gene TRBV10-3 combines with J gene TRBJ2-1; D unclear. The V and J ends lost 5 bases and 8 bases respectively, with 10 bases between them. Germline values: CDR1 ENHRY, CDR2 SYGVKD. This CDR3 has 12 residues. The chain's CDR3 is CAISKIGDEQFF. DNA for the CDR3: TGTGCCATCAGTAAGATTGGGGATGAGCAGTTCTTC.

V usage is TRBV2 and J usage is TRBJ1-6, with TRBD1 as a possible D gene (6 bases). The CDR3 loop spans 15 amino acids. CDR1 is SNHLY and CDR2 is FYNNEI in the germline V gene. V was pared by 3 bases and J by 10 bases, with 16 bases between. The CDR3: CASSDNRASLSPLHF. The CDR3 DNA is TGTGCCAGCAGTGATAACAGGGCTTCTTTATCACCCCTCCACTTT.

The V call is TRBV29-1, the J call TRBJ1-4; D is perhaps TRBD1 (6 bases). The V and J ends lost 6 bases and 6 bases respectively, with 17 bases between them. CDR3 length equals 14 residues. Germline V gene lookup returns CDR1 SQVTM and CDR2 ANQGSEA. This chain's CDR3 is CSVSRGDKYEKLFF. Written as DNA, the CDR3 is TGCAGCGTCTCGCGTGGGGACAAGTATGAAAAACTGTTTTTT. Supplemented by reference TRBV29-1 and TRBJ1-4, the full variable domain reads SAVISQKPSRDICQRGTSLTIQCQVDSQVTMMFWYRQQPGQSLTLIATANQGSEATYESGFVIDKFPISRPNLTFSTLTVSNMSPEDSSIYLCSVSRGDKYEKLFFGSGTQLSVL.

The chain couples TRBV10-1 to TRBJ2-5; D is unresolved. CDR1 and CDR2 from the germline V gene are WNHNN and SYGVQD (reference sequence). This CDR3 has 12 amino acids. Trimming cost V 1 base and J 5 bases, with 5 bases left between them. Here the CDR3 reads CASSEWGETQYF. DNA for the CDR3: TGCGCCAGCAGTGAGTGGGGTGAGACCCAGTACTTC.

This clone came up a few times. CDR3 bases: TGTGCCAGCAGGAACTGGGATTCACCCCTCCACTTT. This encodes CASRNWDSPLHF. The chain employs TRBV6-5 and TRBJ1-6; D gene uncertain. Per germline, CDR1 MNHEY and CDR2 SVGAGI. The CDR3 runs 12 residues. Trimming pared 6 bases from V and 8 bases from J, leaving 8 bases between.

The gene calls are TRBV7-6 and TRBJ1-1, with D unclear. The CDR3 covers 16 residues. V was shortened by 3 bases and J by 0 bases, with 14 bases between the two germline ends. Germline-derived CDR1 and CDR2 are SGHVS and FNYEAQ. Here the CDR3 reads CASSLNAGRLNTEAFF. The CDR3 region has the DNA TGTGCCAGCAGCTTGAATGCGGGAAGATTGAACACTGAAGCTTTCTTT. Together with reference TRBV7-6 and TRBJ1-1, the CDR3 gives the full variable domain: GAGVSQSPRYKVTKRGQDVALRCDPISGHVSLYWYRQALGQGPEFLTYFNYEAQQDKSGLPNDRFSAERPEGSISTLTIQRTEQRDSAMYRCASSLNAGRLNTEAFFGQGTRLTVV.

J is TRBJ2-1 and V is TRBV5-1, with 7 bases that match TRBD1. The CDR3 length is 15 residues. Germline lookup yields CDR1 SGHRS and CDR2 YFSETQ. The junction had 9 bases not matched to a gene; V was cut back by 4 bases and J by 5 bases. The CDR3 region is CASSLGDSSNNEQFF. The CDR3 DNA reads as TGCGCCAGCAGCCTTGGGGACAGTTCCAACAATGAGCAGTTCTTC.

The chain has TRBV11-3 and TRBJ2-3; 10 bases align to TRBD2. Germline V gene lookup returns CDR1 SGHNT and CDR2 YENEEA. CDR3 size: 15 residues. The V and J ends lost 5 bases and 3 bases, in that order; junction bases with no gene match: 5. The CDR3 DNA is TGTGCCAGCAGCGTAGCGGGAGGTCTTACAGATACGCAGTATTTT. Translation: CASSVAGGLTDTQYF.

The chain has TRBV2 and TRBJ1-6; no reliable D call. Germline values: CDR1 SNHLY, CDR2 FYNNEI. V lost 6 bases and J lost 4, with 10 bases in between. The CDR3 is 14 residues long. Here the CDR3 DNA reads TGTGCCAGCAGGGAGATATCTTATAATTCACCCCTCCACTTT. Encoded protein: CASREISYNSPLHF.

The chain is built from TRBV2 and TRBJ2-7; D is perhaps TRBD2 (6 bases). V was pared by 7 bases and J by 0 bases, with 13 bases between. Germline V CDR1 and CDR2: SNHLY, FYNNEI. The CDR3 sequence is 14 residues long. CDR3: CASTQGLPSYEQYF. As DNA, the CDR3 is TGTGCCAGCACCCAGGGACTCCCCTCCTACGAGCAGTACTTC.